The present entry profiles one T cell receptor beta chain with its context. Primers included in the PCR were 60 Vbeta and 13 Jbeta primers. Profiled with immunoSEQ multiplex PCR; TCRdb holds only in-frame clones, not every one. The table has 150,000 to 200,000 clones, about four fifths seen once. The entry originates in a study of cytomegalovirus exposure and HLA in healthy donors. The CDR3 is 15 residues long. Germline V gene data show CDR1 as SGHTA and CDR2 as FQGNSA. The V gene lost 0 bases and the J gene lost 5 bases, with 13 bases spanning the gap. The sample was PBMCs. The TCR originated in a man in his forties in good health and CMV-seronegative. The chain couples TRBV7-2 to TRBJ2-5, with a weak D call TRBD2 (6 bases). CDR3 sequence reads: CASSLAGSRGETQYF. CDR3 nucleotide sequence: TGTGCCAGCAGCTTAGCCGGGAGTCGAGGGGAGACCCAGTACTTC.